This T cell receptor beta chain was sequenced during a study of regulatory T cells in long-lasting Graves disease. The time point was: newly diagnosed GD, antithyroid drugs for less than 3 months. From PBMCs, RNA was extracted and then used to make the TCR library. There are 18 residues in the CDR3. Germline assignment: CDR1 LGHNA and CDR2 YNFKEQ. The V gene end was trimmed by 1 base and the J gene end by 0 bases; junction bases not matched to a gene: 9. Concerning this clonotype: Its antigen is unidentified.

Whole-study findings and limits: TCR diversity was lower in persistent Graves' patients (versus newly diagnosed ones).

Researchers made TCR beta libraries by using iRepertoire HTBI primers and running Arm-PCR on CDR3 regions. TCRdb redid the calling of the multiplex PCR reads with MiXCR, one entry per CDR3 protein. The repertoire holds roughly 250,000 distinct CDR3 sequences, with approximately 18% as singletons. Separately, the same data were catalogued under a study of T cells in Graves' hyperthyroidism and ophthalmopathy. That study reports: It was uncontrolled infection, other autoimmune disease, pregnancy or lactation that excluded patients.

The sequence was obtained from a woman between 25 and 40 years old with Graves disease. The genes are TRBV4-2 and TRBJ2-1; 7 nucleotides line up with TRBD2. Sequencing used peripheral blood mononuclear cells (PBMCs), obtained at new diagnosis, from a patient treated with antithyroid drugs. The CDR3 reads CASSQASVSGASYNEQFF. CDR3 bases: TGTGCCAGCAGCCAAGCGTCGGTAAGCGGGGCCTCCTACAATGAGCAGTTCTTC.